Listed below are T cell receptor beta chains from one sample, sequenced in a study of blood T cell repertoires in COVID-19. Clones were sequenced by immunoSEQ multiplex PCR, and TCRdb holds only the in-frame ones, with some missing. Altogether tens of thousands of clones are present, over 65% being singletons, with the ten largest covering about 15%. Material: peripheral blood. The receptors come from a woman between 65 and 79 years old with acute or convalescent COVID-19. Both conserved end residues are part of each CDR3. D genes are given only for firm matches. A row's size may be missing; if present it is once, few, many or a size class.

cdr3_nt	cdr3_aa	v_call	j_call	d_call	clone_size	cdr3_length
TGTGCCAGCAGCTTAGCGCGAGGGATGAACACTGAAGCTTTCTTT	CASSLARGMNTEAFF	TRBV11-1	TRBJ1-1	NA	many	15
TGTGCCACCAGCAGAGACCTTGGAAACACCATATATTTT	CATSRDLGNTIYF	TRBV15	TRBJ1-3	NA	NA	13
TGTGCCAGCAGCCAAGAAGGGCGGGTGATCTCTGGAAACACCATATATTTT	CASSQEGRVISGNTIYF	TRBV3-1/TRBV3-2	TRBJ1-3	NA	NA	17
TGTGCCACCAGCAGACCCGGGACAGGGATCACAGATACGCAGTATTTT	CATSRPGTGITDTQYF	TRBV15	TRBJ2-3	TRBD1	NA	16
TGCGCCAGCAGTGAGTCAGGAGCGGGAGGTGGAGAGACCCAGTACTTC	CASSESGAGGGETQYF	TRBV10-2	TRBJ2-5	TRBD2	NA	16
TGTGCCAGCAGTGAAACAGGGGAGAATGGCTACACCTTC	CASSETGENGYTF	TRBV2	TRBJ1-2	TRBD1	NA	13
TGTGCCTGGGGACAGGGCATTTCGGAGACCCAGTACTTC	CAWGQGISETQYF	TRBV30	TRBJ2-5	TRBD1	NA	13
TGTGCCAGCAGAGATACAGGGGAACATCAGCCCCAGCATTTT	CASRDTGEHQPQHF	TRBV27	TRBJ1-5	TRBD1	few	14
TGTGCCACCAGTGCACCCGGGAGTGATTACTATGGCTACACCTTC	CATSAPGSDYYGYTF	TRBV24-1	TRBJ1-2	NA	NA	15
TGTGCCAGCAGTTACCCCTACAGGGGCCCGCAAGAGACCCAGTACTTC	CASSYPYRGPQETQYF	TRBV6-5	TRBJ2-5	TRBD1	NA	16
TGCGCCAGCAGCCATGAACTACCGGGACAGGACGGCTATGGCTACACCTTC	CASSHELPGQDGYGYTF	TRBV4-3	TRBJ1-2	TRBD1	NA	17
TGTGCCAGCAGTGAGAGGGGTAGCGGGGTGGCGCAGTATTTT	CASSERGSGVAQYF	TRBV25-1	TRBJ2-3	TRBD2	NA	14
TGTGCCAGCACCCCGACAGGGACCGGTGGCTACACCTTC	CASTPTGTGGYTF	TRBV28	TRBJ1-2	TRBD1	NA	13
TGTGCCAGCAGTTACTATACTAGCGGAGGCGCAGATACGCAGTATTTT	CASSYYTSGGADTQYF	TRBV6-2/TRBV6-3	TRBJ2-3	TRBD2	once	16
TGTGCCAGCAGCTTAGACTTTGTTTTTTCGGCCGCTAGCTATGGCTACACCTTC	CASSLDFVFSAASYGYTF	TRBV7-2	TRBJ1-2	NA	NA	18
TGTGCCAGCAGTTACGGGGACAGGCGAAATGAAAAACTGTTTTTT	CASSYGDRRNEKLFF	TRBV6-5	TRBJ1-4	TRBD1	NA	15
TGTGCCAGCAGACCCCGGACAGGGTGGGACCAAGAGACCCAGTACTTC	CASRPRTGWDQETQYF	TRBV2	TRBJ2-5	TRBD1	NA	16
TGTGCCAGCAGCGTAGGAGACACAGATACGCAGTATTTT	CASSVGDTDTQYF	TRBV9	TRBJ2-3	NA	NA	13
TGTGCCATCAGATCAGGGGGTGGTGGAAACACCATATATTTT	CAIRSGGGGNTIYF	TRBV10-3	TRBJ1-3	TRBD1	NA	14
TGTGCCAGCAGCCCCCGCGCCTACACAGATACGCAGTATTTT	CASSPRAYTDTQYF	TRBV11-2	TRBJ2-3	NA	once	14
TGTGCCAGCAGTTACTCAAGACAGGACTATGGCTACACCTTC	CASSYSRQDYGYTF	TRBV6-2/TRBV6-3	TRBJ1-2	NA	NA	14
TGTGCCAGCAGTGAAGGAGGGCCGAAGAACTATGGCTACACCTTC	CASSEGGPKNYGYTF	TRBV6-1	TRBJ1-2	NA	NA	15
TGTGCCTGGGGCGCGGGAGCGGCGACTGAAGCTTTCTTT	CAWGAGAATEAFF	TRBV30	TRBJ1-1	NA	NA	13
TGTGCCAGCAGCTTAGGGGGGACAGGCAACACTGAAGCTTTCTTT	CASSLGGTGNTEAFF	TRBV7-2	TRBJ1-1	TRBD1	NA	15
TGTGCCAGTAAAAGGGGAGGGGGTTTGACCACTGAAGCTTTCTTT	CASKRGGGLTTEAFF	TRBV19	TRBJ1-1	NA	once	15
TGCGCCAGCAGCCATGGGCTAGCGGGAGGGATGAGCATAGATACGCAGTATTTT	CASSHGLAGGMSIDTQYF	TRBV4-1	TRBJ2-3	TRBD2	NA	18
TGTGCCAGCACGGCACCGAGCATGAACACCGGGGAGCTGTTTTTT	CASTAPSMNTGELFF	TRBV7-9	TRBJ2-2	NA	NA	15
TGCGCCAGCAGTCTGGGGGCGCGAGATGGCTACACCTTC	CASSLGARDGYTF	TRBV10-2	TRBJ1-2	NA	NA	13
TGTGCCAGCAGTCTAGGGACCCTCGGGAGGGAGACCCAGTACTTC	CASSLGTLGRETQYF	TRBV2	TRBJ2-5	TRBD2	NA	15
TGTGCCAGCATAGTACAGGGGGTTCCTAAAGCTTTCTTT	CASIVQGVPKAFF	TRBV6-5	TRBJ1-1	TRBD1	few	13
TGTGCCAGCAGTGAAGTGGGACTAGCGGCTAGCACAGATACGCAGTATTTT	CASSEVGLAASTDTQYF	TRBV6-1	TRBJ2-3	TRBD2	NA	17
TGTGCCAGCAGCCTAGAGGGGGGGTATGAGCAGTTCTTC	CASSLEGGYEQFF	TRBV7-2	TRBJ2-1	NA	NA	13
TGTGCCAGCTCACCATTGGGACAGGGGAGCTATGGCTACACCTTC	CASSPLGQGSYGYTF	TRBV18	TRBJ1-2	TRBD1	NA	15
TGTGCCATCAGTGAGGCCCGGGACAGGACTTATGGCTACACCTTC	CAISEARDRTYGYTF	TRBV10-3	TRBJ1-2	TRBD1	NA	15
TGTGCCAGCAGCTTACGGACAGGGGGTGTCACTGAAGCTTTCTTT	CASSLRTGGVTEAFF	TRBV3-1/TRBV3-2	TRBJ1-1	TRBD1	NA	15
TGCGCCAGCAGCGAGGCAGGGCTGCTGGAGCCCCAGCATTTT	CASSEAGLLEPQHF	TRBV4-1	TRBJ1-5	NA	NA	14
TGTGCCACCAGTGATTTGTCCAGGGACACAGATACGCAGTATTTT	CATSDLSRDTDTQYF	TRBV24-1	TRBJ2-3	NA	NA	15
TGTGCCAGCAGCGGCTCCGATAAGGGACAGGAAGTCTACAATGAGCAGTTCTTC	CASSGSDKGQEVYNEQFF	TRBV9	TRBJ2-1	TRBD1	NA	18
TGTGCCAGCAGCCAAGATTCTAGGGGTGGTCAGCCCCAGCATTTT	CASSQDSRGGQPQHF	TRBV3-1/TRBV3-2	TRBJ1-5	NA	NA	15
TGTGCCAGCAACGACAGGGTCGCTGAAGCTTTCTTT	CASNDRVAEAFF	TRBV12-3/TRBV12-4	TRBJ1-1	TRBD1	NA	12
TGCAGCGTTAGGTACGGGGGCTCTGGGGCCAACGTCCTGACTTTC	CSVRYGGSGANVLTF	TRBV29-1	TRBJ2-6	NA	NA	15
TGTGCCAGCAGTTACGGCGGGACGTCAGCTCGGGGCTACACCTTC	CASSYGGTSARGYTF	TRBV6-5	TRBJ1-2	NA	many	15
TGTGCCAGCAGCCAAGATTGGGCAGGGGGGTTTGGCTATGGCTACACCTTC	CASSQDWAGGFGYGYTF	TRBV3-1/TRBV3-2	TRBJ1-2	TRBD1	NA	17
TGTGCCAGCAGATATGACAGAGAGACCCAGTACTTC	CASRYDRETQYF	TRBV6-5	TRBJ2-5	NA	few	12
TGTGCCACCAGTGGGCAGGGACAGGGGGATGGGGAGACCCAGTACTTC	CATSGQGQGDGETQYF	TRBV24-1	TRBJ2-5	TRBD1	NA	16
TGTGCCAGTAGTATGGGTAGGACAGGGGATCGGCAGCCCCAGCATTTT	CASSMGRTGDRQPQHF	TRBV19	TRBJ1-5	TRBD1	NA	16
TGTGCCACCAACGGACCGGCGGGTGGAGATACGCAGTATTTT	CATNGPAGGDTQYF	TRBV24-1	TRBJ2-3	NA	NA	14
TGTGCCAGCAGTGCCCAGACAGGGACCGCAACTAATGAAAAACTGTTTTTT	CASSAQTGTATNEKLFF	TRBV25-1	TRBJ1-4	TRBD1	once	17
TGTGCCAGCAGCAAATCCCAGGGGGCGGGGGAGACCCAGTACTTC	CASSKSQGAGETQYF	TRBV6-5	TRBJ2-5	TRBD1	NA	15
TGCAGTGCTAGTCCGGTATCAGGGACTAGCGGCGCCTACAATGAGCAGTTCTTC	CSASPVSGTSGAYNEQFF	TRBV20-1	TRBJ2-1	TRBD2	NA	18
TGCGCCAGCAGCCAAGGACTTATCGGCGGGGGGGCAGAGACCCAGTACTTC	CASSQGLIGGGAETQYF	TRBV4-1	TRBJ2-5	TRBD2	large	17
TGCGCCAGCAGCTTGGCACAGGACTATGGCTACACCTTC	CASSLAQDYGYTF	TRBV5-1	TRBJ1-2	NA	NA	13
TGTGCCAGCAGCTTGAGACAGGGGGTAAGGGAGGCTTTCTTT	CASSLRQGVREAFF	TRBV13	TRBJ1-1	TRBD1	NA	14
TGTGCCAGCAGTTGGGTGGGTAGGGGCGAGAATTCACCCCTCCACTTT	CASSWVGRGENSPLHF	TRBV28	TRBJ1-6	NA	NA	16
TGTGCCAGCAGCTTAGACAGGGTCAACACTGAAGCTTTCTTT	CASSLDRVNTEAFF	TRBV7-2	TRBJ1-1	NA	few	14
TGTGCCACCAGTGATAGCGGGAGGTTACGGGACGAGCAGTTCTTC	CATSDSGRLRDEQFF	TRBV24-1	TRBJ2-1	TRBD2	few	15
TGTGCCATCAGGCCTAGCGGGGATCAAGAGACCCAGTACTTC	CAIRPSGDQETQYF	TRBV10-3	TRBJ2-5	TRBD2	NA	14
TGTGCCAGCAGTGAAGAAGGAGGGAGGGCCAAAAACATTCAGTACTTC	CASSEEGGRAKNIQYF	TRBV2	TRBJ2-4	NA	NA	16
TGTGCCAGCAGCTTAGGGGCGCCGATCTATGGCTACACCTTC	CASSLGAPIYGYTF	TRBV7-8	TRBJ1-2	NA	NA	14
TGTGCCAGCAGTTTCGGGGGACAGGACAGTAATTCACCCCTCCACTTT	CASSFGGQDSNSPLHF	TRBV27	TRBJ1-6	TRBD1	NA	16